Presented here are 18 T cell receptor beta chains from one specimen sequenced in a study of shared T cell receptors in the human thymus. Assay: immunoSEQ multiplex PCR; the TCRdb copy retains only in-frame clones and omits some. Of 700,000 to 750,000 clones listed, approximately 85% were seen once; the top ten hold 0.0095% to 0.011%. These data also featured in a second study, about human thymus T cells.

Sequencing used thymocytes. All receptors derive from a girl in the first two years of life with a congenital heart defect.

Turning to this clone: Because it lacks the conserved phenylalanine or tryptophan at the end, this CDR3 is likely a read error. V and J are TRBV27 and TRBJ1-2; possibly TRBD1 for D (5 bases). This CDR3 has 12 amino acids. Germline values: CDR1 MNHEY, CDR2 SMNVEV (reference sequence). V was shortened by 5 bases and J by 4 bases, with 8 bases between the two germline ends. The CDR3 region is CASSGQGYGYTL. The CDR3 DNA follows: TGTGCCAGCAGTGGCCAGGGCTATGGCTACACCCTC.

J is TRBJ2-2 and V is TRBV5-1; maybe TRBD2 (6 bases). CDR3 size: 16 residues. Germline values: CDR1 SGHRS, CDR2 YFSETQ. V was pared by 1 base and J by 6 bases, with 16 bases between. The CDR3 loop reads CASSLIVSGASGELFF. Here the CDR3 DNA reads TGCGCCAGCAGCTTGATAGTATCGGGAGCGTCCGGGGAGCTGTTTTTT.

The chain has TRBV7-3 and TRBJ2-7; possibly TRBD2 for D (6 bases). This CDR3 comprises 13 residues. Germline V gene sequence: CDR1 SGHTA, CDR2 FQGTGA. Trimming left V 5 bases short and J 5 bases short, with 13 bases between. The CDR3: CASSPPAGNEQYF. In DNA, the CDR3 is TGTGCCAGCAGCCCACCCGCGGGGAACGAGCAGTACTTC.

This sequence joins TRBV4-1 and TRBJ1-4; 8 nucleotides line up with TRBD1. Germline V lookup: CDR1 MGHRA, CDR2 YSYEKL. The CDR3 is 16 amino acids. J gave up 5 bases and V 6 bases, and 11 bases lay outside the gene matches. CDR3 amino acids: CASSHTGGRPNEKLFF. In DNA form, the CDR3 reads TGCGCCAGCAGTCACACAGGGGGACGCCCCAATGAAAAACTGTTTTTT.

The J gene is TRBJ2-4, the V gene TRBV10-2, with TRBD2 matching over 16 bases. Germline loops: CDR1 WSHSY, CDR2 SAAADI. V lost 5 bases and J lost 9; bases outside the gene matches: 13. This CDR3 comprises 18 residues. CDR3 protein: CASSSGTSGGAFFGIQYF. The CDR3 region has the DNA TGCGCCAGCAGTTCCGGGACTAGCGGGGGGGCCTTCTTCGGCATTCAGTACTTC.

V and J are TRBV4-1 and TRBJ2-3; 8 bases align to TRBD2. Germline-derived CDR1 and CDR2 are MGHRA and YSYEKL. V shed 1 base and J 0 bases; nucleotides not matched to a gene: 6. CDR3 size: 17 residues. CDR3 protein: CASSQAPGLDSTDTQYF. The CDR3 coding sequence is TGCGCCAGCAGCCAAGCCCCGGGACTAGATAGCACAGATACGCAGTATTTT.

The V call is TRBV28, the J call TRBJ2-5, with no clear D. This CDR3 comprises 12 residues. V gave up 9 bases and J gave up 4 bases, with 12 bases separating them. CDR1 and CDR2 from the germline V gene are MDHEN and SYDVKM. The CDR3 DNA is TGTGCCAGTATTGGGCTTGGAGAGACCCAGTACTTC. Residues: CASIGLGETQYF.

The chain is built from TRBV28 and TRBJ1-2, with D perhaps matching TRBD1 (5 bases). The germline V and J ends were trimmed by 8 bases and 6 bases, with 19 bases remaining between them. CDR3 length: 14 amino acids. The germline V gene has CDR1 MDHEN and CDR2 SYDVKM. CDR3 nucleotides: TGTGCCAGCCCGGGGGGACCCCTCCTCGATGGCTACACCTTC. It specifies CASPGGPLLDGYTF.

This clone was found a few times. CDR3 sequence (DNA): TGTGCCAGCAGCTTGGGCCTACGAACCCAGGGGGGCTTCACTGAAGCTTTCTTT. The encoded protein is CASSLGLRTQGGFTEAFF. The rearrangement uses TRBV5-5 and TRBJ1-1; 7 bases match TRBD1. The germline V gene encodes CDR1 SGHKS and CDR2 YYEKEE (reference sequence). There are 18 residues in the CDR3. V was clipped by 0 bases and J by 4 bases; unmatched bases: 15.

V usage is TRBV6-1 and J usage is TRBJ1-2; 10 bases agree with TRBD1. Trimming cost V 7 bases and J 1 base; bases outside gene matches: 6. CDR1 and CDR2 from the germline V gene are MNHNS and SASEGT. The CDR3 extends over 15 amino acids. The DNA of the CDR3 is TGTGCCAGCACCCAAGGGGACAGGGGTAACTATGGCTACACCTTC. Protein: CASTQGDRGNYGYTF.

CDR3 protein: CASSQRSRGLAGSSAYEQYF. In DNA, the CDR3 is TGTGCCAGCAGCCAAAGGTCAAGAGGACTAGCGGGGTCCTCTGCCTACGAGCAGTACTTC. J is TRBJ2-7 and V is TRBV7-8; TRBD2 matches at 12 bases. CDR3 length equals 20 residues. The trim removed 5 bases at V and 2 bases at J, leaving 19 bases unmatched. Germline V lookup: CDR1 SGHVS, CDR2 FQNEAQ.

The V call is TRBV29-1, the J call TRBJ1-1; D remains unclear. With 6 bases removed from V and 0 bases from J, the gap between germline ends came to 14 bases. Germline values: CDR1 SQVTM, CDR2 ANQGSEA. The CDR3 loop spans 14 amino acids. DNA of the CDR3: TGCAGCGTCGGAGGACGGAATATGAACACTGAAGCTTTCTTT. The encoded protein is CSVGGRNMNTEAFF.

V and J are TRBV5-1 and TRBJ1-2, with D perhaps TRBD1 (5 bases). Trimming pared 0 bases from V and 6 bases from J, leaving 9 bases between. CDR1 and CDR2 (germline): SGHRS, YFSETQ. CDR3 size: 13 residues. The CDR3 DNA reads as TGCGCCAGCAGCTTGGCGACAGAGAATGGCTACACCTTC. It translates to CASSLATENGYTF.

The count of this clone is one. The chain joins TRBV19 to TRBJ2-2, with 7 bases fitting TRBD1. This CDR3 contains 16 residues. CDR1 is LNHDA and CDR2 is SQIVND in the germline V gene (reference sequence). The trim removed 5 bases at V and 3 bases at J, leaving 9 bases unmatched. In DNA, the CDR3 is TGTGCCAGTAGTTCGCCAGGGGGTCGAGACACCGGGGAGCTGTTTTTT. Its translation is CASSSPGGRDTGELFF.

J is TRBJ1-1 and V is TRBV5-1, with 7 bases aligning to TRBD1. The CDR3 covers 15 residues. Germline lookup yields CDR1 SGHRS and CDR2 YFSETQ. V was pared by 6 bases and J by 1 base, with 9 bases of the junction left unmatched. The CDR3 loop reads CASNRGRGKNTEAFF. The CDR3 nucleotides read TGCGCCAGCAACAGGGGTAGGGGCAAGAACACTGAAGCTTTCTTT. The variable domain in full, completed from reference TRBV5-1 and TRBJ1-1, reads KAGVTQTPRYLIKTRGQQVTLSCSPISGHRSVSWYQQTPGQGLQFLFEYFSETQRNKGNFPGRFSGRQFSNSRSEMNVSTLELGDSALYLCASNRGRGKNTEAFFGQGTRLTVV.

The chain couples TRBV7-2 to TRBJ2-5; D is perhaps TRBD2 (7 bases). There are 18 residues in the CDR3. Looked up from germline, CDR1 is SGHTA and CDR2 is FQGNSA. V gave up 2 bases and J gave up 2 bases, with 21 bases separating them. The CDR3 DNA sequence: TGTGCCAGCAGCTTACGAGGGACTGGGCGGGGGCTTCAAGAGACCCAGTACTTC. It encodes CASSLRGTGRGLQETQYF.

The chain recombines TRBV4-3 with TRBJ2-4; D may be TRBD2 (6 bases). The CDR3 spans 16 residues. V shed 5 bases and J shed 4 bases, with 18 bases lying between them. CDR1 LGHNA and CDR2 YSLEER come from the germline V gene. Here the CDR3 reads CASSVGGTGGKNIQYF. The CDR3 nucleotides are TGCGCCAGCAGCGTGGGCGGGACTGGGGGAAAAAACATTCAGTACTTC.

The gene calls are TRBV6-6 and TRBJ1-2, with D unclear. Trimming left V 7 bases short and J 6 bases short, with 12 bases between. This CDR3 spans 12 amino acids. From germline, CDR1 is MNHNY and CDR2 SVGAGI (reference sequence). The CDR3 is CASTLWENGYTF. DNA of the CDR3: TGTGCCAGCACCCTTTGGGAGAATGGCTACACCTTC.